These 29 T cell receptor beta chains were all obtained from the same sample, sequenced in a study of blood T cell repertoires in COVID-19. Assay used: immunoSEQ multiplex PCR; TCRdb lists only in-frame clones, some missing. The top ten hold over 7.5% of the sample, which has a few hundred thousand clones, approximately 80% seen once. Sequencing was carried out using peripheral blood. Source of these receptors: a man at least 80 years old with acute or convalescent COVID-19.

The chain recombines TRBV28 with TRBJ2-1, with 7 nucleotides matching TRBD2. Germline lookup yields CDR1 MDHEN and CDR2 SYDVKM. V dropped 7 bases and J dropped 5; count of bases not matched to a gene: 8. This CDR3 region has 14 residues. The CDR3 sequence is CASNNPGLHNEQFF. The CDR3 bases are TGTGCCAGCAACAATCCGGGACTACACAATGAGCAGTTCTTC.

This rearrangement joins TRBV18 to TRBJ2-2; the D is unclear. V lost 3 bases and J 0 bases, leaving 11 bases between the germline ends. Germline values: CDR1 KGHSH, CDR2 LQKENI. This CDR3 is 16 amino acids long. CDR3 sequence reads: CASSPSQLTNTGELFF. CDR3 bases: TGTGCCAGCTCACCTAGCCAGCTGACGAACACCGGGGAGCTGTTTTTT.

To note about this clone: This sample also contains other DNA sequences that code for the same CDR3. The chain is built from TRBV7-9 and TRBJ1-1; TRBD1 agrees at 8 bases. Germline-derived CDR1 and CDR2 are SEHNR and FQNEAQ (reference sequence). V was pared by 2 bases and J by 5 bases, with 4 bases of the junction left unmatched. This CDR3 comprises 14 residues. CDR3 in amino acids: CASSLTGGNTEAFF. CDR3 nucleotide sequence: TGTGCCAGCAGCTTAACAGGGGGGAATACTGAAGCTTTCTTT.

V usage is TRBV7-2 and J usage is TRBJ2-2, with 10 bases identical to TRBD2. The junction had 3 bases not matched to a gene; V was cut back by 3 bases and J by 5 bases. CDR1 and CDR2 (germline): SGHTA, FQGNSA. The CDR3 covers 15 residues. CDR3 sequence reads: CASSLTSGFTGELFF. The DNA for the CDR3 is TGTGCCAGCAGCTTGACTAGCGGGTTTACCGGGGAGCTGTTTTTT.

The chain employs TRBV2 and TRBJ2-5; TRBD1 is a possible D gene (6 bases). The germline V gene encodes CDR1 SNHLY and CDR2 FYNNEI. The V end was cut by 7 bases, the J end by 2 bases, with 14 bases between. The CDR3 contains 14 residues. The CDR3 DNA follows: TGTGCCAGCAAAACCCGGACAGCACAAGAGACCCAGTACTTC. This sequence encodes CASKTRTAQETQYF.

This clone was found a few times. The chain combines TRBV12-3 or TRBV12-4 with TRBJ1-2; 7 bases are a match to TRBD1. The length of the CDR3 is 13 residues. V was pared by 6 bases and J by 4 bases, with 5 bases of the junction left unmatched. The CDR3 DNA reads as TGTGCCAGCAGATCCTGGGACAGCTATGGCTACACCTTC. Its protein is CASRSWDSYGYTF.

The chain is built from TRBV5-4 and TRBJ2-7, with TRBD2 as a possible D gene (7 bases). Germline CDR1 is SGHNT and CDR2 is YYREEE (reference sequence). Trimming took off 1 base at V and 5 bases at J, with 13 bases between the two ends. CDR3 length: 14 residues. The DNA for the CDR3 is TGTGCCAGCAGCTTGATGGGGGGGCTCCACGAGCAGTACTTC. Translating gives CASSLMGGLHEQYF. Supplemented by reference TRBV5-4 and TRBJ2-7, the full variable domain reads ETGVTQSPTHLIKTRGQQVTLRCSSQSGHNTVSWYQQALGQGPQFIFQYYREEENGRGNFPPRFSGLQFPNYSSELNVNALELDDSALYLCASSLMGGLHEQYFGPGTRLTVT.

The gene calls are TRBV6-5 and TRBJ1-2; 7 nucleotides align to TRBD1. Germline values: CDR1 MNHEY, CDR2 SVGAGI. The CDR3 covers 14 residues. After removal of 5 bases from V and 7 bases from J, the junction contained 10 bases not matched to a gene. DNA of the CDR3: TGTGCCAGCAGTCCGGACAGGTCTGCTGGTGGCTACACCTTC. Amino acids: CASSPDRSAGGYTF.

This clone was detected only a few times. The rearrangement links TRBV10-1 to TRBJ1-2; D not certain. Between the trimmed V and J ends, which lost 7 bases and 7 bases, there was a span of 10 bases. Looked up from germline, CDR1 is WNHNN and CDR2 is SYGVQD (reference sequence). This CDR3 is built from 11 residues. The CDR3: CASKEHSGYTF. The CDR3 nucleotides are TGCGCCAGCAAAGAACATTCTGGCTACACCTTC.

This chain uses TRBV25-1 with TRBJ2-2, with 13 bases lining up with TRBD2. The CDR3 has 17 amino acids. The junction had 6 bases not matched to a gene; V was cut back by 4 bases and J by 4 bases. The germline V gene has CDR1 MGHDK and CDR2 SYGVNS. CDR3 in DNA: TGTGCCAGCAGTGTACTAGCGGGGGGGCCTAGCACCGGGGAGCTGTTTTTT. This codes for CASSVLAGGPSTGELFF.

The chain recombines TRBV27 with TRBJ1-2; 9 bases match TRBD1. Germline V CDR1 and CDR2: MNHEY, SMNVEV (reference sequence). This CDR3 contains 17 residues. V shed 2 bases and J 4 bases; nucleotides not matched to a gene: 11. Written as DNA, the CDR3 is TGTGCCAGCAGTTTAACGGGGACAGGGAATCGGGGCTATGGCTACACCTTC. Its protein is CASSLTGTGNRGYGYTF.

The V gene is TRBV7-3, the J gene TRBJ2-1; 11 bases fit TRBD2. Germline V lookup: CDR1 SGHTA, CDR2 FQGTGA. V lost 1 base and J lost 8; bases outside the gene matches: 7. The CDR3 has 16 amino acids. The CDR3 spells CASSLRGTSGFYEQFF. The CDR3 region has the DNA TGTGCCAGCAGCTTAAGGGGGACTAGCGGTTTCTATGAGCAGTTCTTC. Full variable domain (rest looked up from reference TRBV7-3 and TRBJ2-1): GAGVSQTPSNKVTEKGKYVELRCDPISGHTALYWYRQSLGQGPEFLIYFQGTGAADDSGLPNDRFFAVRPEGSVSTLKIQRTERGDSAVYLCASSLRGTSGFYEQFFGPGTRLTVL.

This clone showed up just once. The rearrangement uses TRBV19 and TRBJ1-6; possible D gene TRBD1, 5 bases. The V end lost 5 bases, the J end lost 0 bases, and 14 bases lay between the germline ends. Germline V gene sequence: CDR1 LNHDA, CDR2 SQIVND (reference sequence). The CDR3 consists of 17 residues. CDR3 sequence reads: CASSQNRMRSYNSPLHF. The CDR3 DNA is TGTGCCAGTAGTCAAAACAGGATGCGCTCCTATAATTCACCCCTCCACTTT.

The chain combines TRBV24-1 with TRBJ2-3, with 7 bases that match TRBD2. This CDR3 has 17 residues. Germline V gene data show CDR1 as KGHDR and CDR2 as SFDVKD. Trimming took 1 base from V and 10 from J; bases not matched to a gene: 16. As DNA, the CDR3 is TGTGCCACCAGTGATTTTAGAGGGAGGGCCGGCCTAGGGGCGCAGTATTTT. This encodes CATSDFRGRAGLGAQYF.

J is TRBJ2-6 and V is TRBV5-1; TRBD1 agrees at 7 bases. The CDR3 consists of 18 residues. V was pared by 0 bases and J by 1 base, with 7 bases of the junction left unmatched. Germline V gene lookup returns CDR1 SGHRS and CDR2 YFSETQ. The CDR3 here is CASSLDILQGSGANVLTF. In DNA, the CDR3 is TGCGCCAGCAGCTTGGATATTTTACAGGGGTCTGGGGCCAACGTCCTGACTTTC.

The chain combines TRBV19 with TRBJ2-3; D might be TRBD1 (6 bases). The CDR3 covers 18 residues. V dropped 0 bases and J dropped 5 bases, with 21 bases sitting between them. Germline V CDR1 and CDR2: LNHDA, SQIVND (reference sequence). The CDR3 region has the DNA TGTGCCAGTAGTATAGATTCGATGACCCTACAGGGTTTAGATACGCAGTATTTT. Translation: CASSIDSMTLQGLDTQYF.

The CDR3 region is CASSTQVRRNTIYF. The DNA of the CDR3 is TGTGCCAGTAGTACTCAGGTACGAAGAAACACCATATATTTT. V gene TRBV19 combines with J gene TRBJ1-3; D not certain. Per germline, CDR1 LNHDA and CDR2 SQIVND (reference sequence). CDR3 length: 14 amino acids. The V end was cut by 4 bases, the J end by 5 bases, with 12 bases between.

This chain uses TRBV2 with TRBJ2-5; TRBD1 agrees at 8 bases. V shed 1 base and J 1 base; nucleotides not matched to a gene: 2. Germline V gene data show CDR1 as SNHLY and CDR2 as FYNNEI. This CDR3 has 15 residues. The CDR3 DNA sequence: TGTGCCAGCAGTGAAGTAGACAGGGGCCAAGAGACCCAGTACTTC. Amino acid sequence: CASSEVDRGQETQYF.

This clone was recorded only once. V and J are TRBV6-5 and TRBJ1-2; possibly TRBD1 for D (5 bases). Germline CDR1 and CDR2: MNHEY and SVGAGI. This CDR3 is built from 15 residues. Trimming pared 7 bases from V and 5 bases from J, leaving 20 bases between. The CDR3 sequence is CASKIDSIQIYGYTF. The CDR3 DNA reads TGTGCCAGCAAGATAGACAGTATTCAAATTTATGGCTACACCTTC.

The table lists this clone with a count of one. This chain joins TRBV2 and TRBJ2-5; the D gene is possibly TRBD1 (5 bases). V lost 11 bases and J lost 2, with 15 bases in between. Germline lookup yields CDR1 SNHLY and CDR2 FYNNEI. The CDR3 consists of 13 residues. CDR3 sequence reads: CAFRTDRQETQYF. CDR3 bases: TGTGCCTTCCGGACCGACAGACAAGAGACCCAGTACTTC. Drawing the rest from reference TRBV2 and TRBJ2-5, the complete variable domain is EPEVTQTPSHQVTQMGQEVILRCVPISNHLYFYWYRQILGQKVEFLVSFYNNEISEKSEIFDDQFSVERPDGSNFTLKIRSTKLEDSAMYFCAFRTDRQETQYFGPGTRLLVL.

This chain uses TRBV10-2 with TRBJ1-2; D gene ambiguous. Per germline, CDR1 WSHSY and CDR2 SAAADI. The CDR3 length is 15 residues. With 2 bases removed from V and 2 bases from J, the gap between germline ends came to 12 bases. The CDR3 bases are TGCGCCAGCAGTGAGACCCTGACCGGGAACTATGGCTACACCTTC. This codes for CASSETLTGNYGYTF.

The gene calls are TRBV5-8 and TRBJ1-3; perhaps TRBD1 as D (6 bases). V gave up 4 bases and J gave up 1 base, with 9 bases separating them. There are 14 residues in the CDR3. Germline V lookup: CDR1 SGHTS, CDR2 YDEGEE. This CDR3 reads CASSPRGSGNTIYF. The CDR3 DNA is TGTGCCAGCAGCCCCAGGGGTTCTGGAAACACCATATATTTT.

V usage is TRBV24-1 and J usage is TRBJ2-7; 11 nucleotides line up with TRBD2. The CDR3 is 16 residues long. V lost 7 bases to trimming and J lost 4 bases; unmatched junction nucleotides: 11. Germline lookup yields CDR1 KGHDR and CDR2 SFDVKD. CDR3 region: CATRGVLAGGFYEQYF. As DNA, the CDR3 is TGTGCCACCAGAGGAGTTCTAGCGGGGGGTTTTTACGAGCAGTACTTC.

The count of this clone is one. The chain is built from TRBV6-5 and TRBJ1-1, with TRBD1 matching 8 bases. Unmatched junction bases numbered 7, after V lost 6 bases and J lost 7 bases. The CDR3 spans 13 residues. Germline V gene lookup returns CDR1 MNHEY and CDR2 SVGAGI. CDR3 in amino acids: CASRPGGGNEAFF. CDR3 nucleotide sequence: TGTGCCAGCAGACCAGGGGGCGGGAATGAAGCTTTCTTT.

V and J are TRBV20-1 and TRBJ1-2, with TRBD1 matching over 7 bases. J lost 5 bases, V lost 7 bases, and 4 bases had no gene match. Germline lookup yields CDR1 DFQATT and CDR2 SNEGSKA (reference sequence). The CDR3 consists of 11 residues. In nucleotides, the CDR3 is TGCAGTGTAGGGACAGTATATGGCTACACCTTC. Protein sequence: CSVGTVYGYTF.

This clone was observed a handful of times. The J gene is TRBJ2-1, the V gene TRBV18; a possible D gene is TRBD1 (5 bases). Germline loops: CDR1 KGHSH, CDR2 LQKENI. The length of the CDR3 is 15 residues. With 0 bases removed from V and 4 bases from J, the gap between germline ends came to 10 bases. The CDR3 region has the DNA TGTGCCAGCTCACCACCGACGACAGTATACAATGAGCAGTTCTTC. Translated: CASSPPTTVYNEQFF.

This chain links TRBV19 with TRBJ1-5, with D unresolved. The ends were cut back, 5 bases at V and 1 base at J, with 15 bases in the middle. Germline CDR1 is LNHDA and CDR2 is SQIVND (reference sequence). The CDR3 spans 16 residues. The CDR3 region is CASSLRGPASNQPQHF. The CDR3 coding sequence is TGTGCCAGTAGTCTAAGAGGGCCGGCGAGCAATCAGCCCCAGCATTTT.

V is TRBV7-2 and J is TRBJ1-1; 8 positions match TRBD1. The V gene end was trimmed by 6 bases and the J gene end by 6 bases; junction bases not matched to a gene: 12. CDR3 length: 15 amino acids. Germline V gene lookup returns CDR1 SGHTA and CDR2 FQGNSA. CDR3 DNA: TGTGCCAGCAGATCGACTTCGGGACAGGTAGCTGAAGCTTTCTTT. This encodes CASRSTSGQVAEAFF.

A single count supports this clone. The chain carries TRBV4-2 and TRBJ1-3, with 8 bases fitting TRBD1. CDR1 and CDR2 from the germline V gene are LGHNA and YNFKEQ. The CDR3 runs 14 residues. After removal of 5 bases from V and 7 bases from J, the junction contained 7 bases not matched to a gene. The CDR3 loop reads CASSERTGLNTIYF. The CDR3 bases are TGTGCCAGCAGCGAACGGACAGGGCTGAACACCATATATTTT.